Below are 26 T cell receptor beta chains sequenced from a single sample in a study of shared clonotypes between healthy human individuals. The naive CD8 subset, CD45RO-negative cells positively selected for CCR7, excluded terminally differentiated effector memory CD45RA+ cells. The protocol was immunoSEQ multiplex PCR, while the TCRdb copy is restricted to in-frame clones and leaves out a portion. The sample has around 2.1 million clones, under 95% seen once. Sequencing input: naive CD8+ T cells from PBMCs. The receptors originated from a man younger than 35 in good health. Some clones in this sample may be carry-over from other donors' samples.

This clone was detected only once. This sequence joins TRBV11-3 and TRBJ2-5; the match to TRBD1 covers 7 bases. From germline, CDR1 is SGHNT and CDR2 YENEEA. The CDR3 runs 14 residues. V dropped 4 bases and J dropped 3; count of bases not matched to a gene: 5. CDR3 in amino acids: CASSSTGDKETQYF. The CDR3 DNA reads TGTGCCAGCAGCTCAACAGGGGACAAAGAGACCCAGTACTTC.

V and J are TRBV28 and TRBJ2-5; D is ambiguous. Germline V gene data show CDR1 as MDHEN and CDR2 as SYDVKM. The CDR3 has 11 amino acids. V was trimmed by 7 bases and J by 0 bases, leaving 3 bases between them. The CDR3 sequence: CASTYQETQYF. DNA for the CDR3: TGTGCCAGCACCTACCAAGAGACCCAGTACTTC.

This chain's CDR3 is CATRMGGNQPQHF. DNA for the CDR3: TGTGCCACTCGTATGGGGGGCAATCAGCCCCAGCATTTT. The J gene is TRBJ1-5, the V gene TRBV19, with a possible D match to TRBD1 (5 bases). Germline assignment: CDR1 LNHDA and CDR2 SQIVND (reference sequence). V lost 10 bases and J lost 2, with 12 bases in between. The CDR3 covers 13 residues.

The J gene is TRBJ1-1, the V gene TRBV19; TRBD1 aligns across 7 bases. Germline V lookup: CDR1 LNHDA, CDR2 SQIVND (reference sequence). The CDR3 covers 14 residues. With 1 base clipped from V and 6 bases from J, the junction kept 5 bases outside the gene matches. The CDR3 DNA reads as TGTGCCAGTAGTATAGTAAGGGGGCGACCTGAAGCTTTCTTT. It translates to CASSIVRGRPEAFF.

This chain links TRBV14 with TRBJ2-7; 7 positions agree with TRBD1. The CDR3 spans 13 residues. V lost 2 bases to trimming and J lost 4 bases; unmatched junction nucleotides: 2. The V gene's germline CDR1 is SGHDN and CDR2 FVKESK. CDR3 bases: TGTGCCAGCAGCCAACGACAGGGTTACGAGCAGTACTTC. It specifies CASSQRQGYEQYF.

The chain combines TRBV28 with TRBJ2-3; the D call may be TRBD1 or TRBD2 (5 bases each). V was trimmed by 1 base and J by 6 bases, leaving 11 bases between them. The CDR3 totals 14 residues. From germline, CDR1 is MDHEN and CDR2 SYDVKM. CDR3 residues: CASSLYQGDDTQYF. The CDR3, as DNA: TGTGCCAGCAGTTTATACCAGGGAGACGATACGCAGTATTTT.

The CDR3 DNA sequence: TGTGCCAGCAGTCTCCCCGGTGTCGCCGAGCAGTACTTC. It is translated as CASSLPGVAEQYF. The chain is built from TRBV28 and TRBJ2-7; D is uncertain. The CDR3 length is 13 residues. Germline-derived CDR1 and CDR2 are MDHEN and SYDVKM. The ends were cut back, 5 bases at V and 6 bases at J, with 14 bases in the middle.

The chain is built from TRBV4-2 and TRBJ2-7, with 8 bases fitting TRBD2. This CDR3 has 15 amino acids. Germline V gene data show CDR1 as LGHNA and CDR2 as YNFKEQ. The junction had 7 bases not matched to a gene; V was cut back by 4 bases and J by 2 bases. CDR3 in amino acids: CASSPHLAGTYEQYF. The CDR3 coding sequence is TGTGCCAGCAGCCCCCATCTAGCGGGCACCTACGAGCAGTACTTC.

Here the CDR3 DNA reads TGTGCCAGCAGCCAAGATCTTGGCGGCCAGGGCTACACCTTC. It is translated as CASSQDLGGQGYTF. This chain uses TRBV14 with TRBJ1-2; the D is unclear. CDR1 and CDR2 (germline): SGHDN, FVKESK. The CDR3 consists of 14 residues. Trimming took off 0 bases at V and 8 bases at J, with 13 bases between the two ends. Combining the CDR3 with reference TRBV14 and TRBJ1-2 gives the whole variable domain EAGVTQFPSHSVIEKGQTVTLRCDPISGHDNLYWYRRVMGKEIKFLLHFVKESKQDESGMPNNRFLAERTGGTYSTLKVQPAELEDSGVYFCASSQDLGGQGYTFGSGTRLTVV.

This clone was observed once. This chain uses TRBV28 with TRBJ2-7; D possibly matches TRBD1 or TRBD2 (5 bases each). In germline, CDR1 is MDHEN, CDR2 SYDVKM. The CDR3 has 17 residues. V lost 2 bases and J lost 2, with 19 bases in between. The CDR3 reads CASSLTDAGTLPYEQYF. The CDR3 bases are TGTGCCAGCAGTTTAACGGACGCCGGGACCCTACCCTACGAGCAGTACTTC.

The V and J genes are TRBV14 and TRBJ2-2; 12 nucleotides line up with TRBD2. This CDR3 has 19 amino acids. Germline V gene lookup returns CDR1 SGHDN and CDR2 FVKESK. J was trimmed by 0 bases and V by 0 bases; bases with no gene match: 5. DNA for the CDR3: TGTGCCAGCAGCCAAGATCGGCTAGCGGGAGGGGCGAACACCGGGGAGCTGTTTTTT. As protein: CASSQDRLAGGANTGELFF.

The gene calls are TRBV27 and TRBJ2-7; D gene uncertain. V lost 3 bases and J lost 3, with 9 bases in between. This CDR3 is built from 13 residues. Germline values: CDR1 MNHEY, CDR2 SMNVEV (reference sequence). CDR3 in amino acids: CASSFSANYEQYF. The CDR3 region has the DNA TGTGCCAGCAGTTTCTCCGCGAACTACGAGCAGTACTTC.

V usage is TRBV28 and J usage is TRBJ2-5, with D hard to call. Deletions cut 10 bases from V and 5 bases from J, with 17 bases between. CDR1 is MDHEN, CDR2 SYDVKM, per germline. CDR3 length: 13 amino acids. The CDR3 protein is CATSFGMMETQYF. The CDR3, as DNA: TGTGCCACCTCATTTGGGATGATGGAGACCCAGTACTTC.

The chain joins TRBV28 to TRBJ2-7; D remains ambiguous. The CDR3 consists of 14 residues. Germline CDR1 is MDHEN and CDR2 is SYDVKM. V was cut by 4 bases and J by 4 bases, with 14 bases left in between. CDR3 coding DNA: TGTGCCAGCAGTTCGCCAGGTGGGATTTACGAGCAGTACTTC. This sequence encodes CASSSPGGIYEQYF.

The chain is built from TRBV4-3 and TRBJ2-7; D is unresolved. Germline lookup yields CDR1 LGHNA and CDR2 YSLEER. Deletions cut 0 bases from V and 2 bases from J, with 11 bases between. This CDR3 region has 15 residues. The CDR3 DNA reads TGCGCCAGCAGCCAAGATCATCGTAGGACCTACGAGCAGTACTTC. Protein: CASSQDHRRTYEQYF.

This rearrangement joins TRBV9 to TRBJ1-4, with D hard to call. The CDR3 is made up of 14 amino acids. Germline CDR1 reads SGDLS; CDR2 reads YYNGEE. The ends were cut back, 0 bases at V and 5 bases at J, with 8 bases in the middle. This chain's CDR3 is CASSVGLPNEKLFF. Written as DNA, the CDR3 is TGTGCCAGCAGCGTAGGGCTCCCGAATGAAAAACTGTTTTTT.

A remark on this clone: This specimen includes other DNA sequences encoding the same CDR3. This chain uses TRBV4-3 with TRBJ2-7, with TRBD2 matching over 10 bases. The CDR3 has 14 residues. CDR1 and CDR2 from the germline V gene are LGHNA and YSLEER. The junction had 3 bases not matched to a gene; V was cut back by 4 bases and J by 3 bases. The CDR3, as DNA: TGCGCCAGCAGCCCGGCTAGCGGGAGCTACGAGCAGTACTTC. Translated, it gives CASSPASGSYEQYF.

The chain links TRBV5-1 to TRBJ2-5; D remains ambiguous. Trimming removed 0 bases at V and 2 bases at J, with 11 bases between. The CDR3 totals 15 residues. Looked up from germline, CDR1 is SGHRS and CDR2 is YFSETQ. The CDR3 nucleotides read TGCGCCAGCAGCTTGGCCATTGGGGTTCAAGAGACCCAGTACTTC. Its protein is CASSLAIGVQETQYF.

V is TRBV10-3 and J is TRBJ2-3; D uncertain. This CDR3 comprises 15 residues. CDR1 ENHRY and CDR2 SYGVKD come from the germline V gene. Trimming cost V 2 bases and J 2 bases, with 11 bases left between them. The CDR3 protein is CAISEGLQNTDTQYF. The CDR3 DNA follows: TGTGCCATCAGTGAGGGGCTACAAAACACAGATACGCAGTATTTT.

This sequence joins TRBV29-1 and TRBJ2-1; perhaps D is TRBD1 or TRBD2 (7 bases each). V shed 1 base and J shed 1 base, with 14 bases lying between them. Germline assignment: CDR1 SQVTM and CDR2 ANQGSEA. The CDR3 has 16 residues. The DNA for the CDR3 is TGCAGCGTTGAAGTCTGGGAGGGACAGTCCTACAATGAGCAGTTCTTC. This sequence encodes CSVEVWEGQSYNEQFF.

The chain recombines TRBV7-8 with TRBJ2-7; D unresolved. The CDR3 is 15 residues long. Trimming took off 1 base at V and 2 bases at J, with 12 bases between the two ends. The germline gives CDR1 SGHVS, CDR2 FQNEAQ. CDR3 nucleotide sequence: TGTGCCAGCAGCTTAGGGGTAGGGATGACCTACGAGCAGTACTTC. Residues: CASSLGVGMTYEQYF. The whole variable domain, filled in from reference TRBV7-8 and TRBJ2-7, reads GAGVSQSPRYKVAKRGQDVALRCDPISGHVSLFWYQQALGQGPEFLTYFQNEAQLDKSGLPSDRFFAERPEGSVSTLKIQRTQQEDSAVYLCASSLGVGMTYEQYFGPGTRLTVT.

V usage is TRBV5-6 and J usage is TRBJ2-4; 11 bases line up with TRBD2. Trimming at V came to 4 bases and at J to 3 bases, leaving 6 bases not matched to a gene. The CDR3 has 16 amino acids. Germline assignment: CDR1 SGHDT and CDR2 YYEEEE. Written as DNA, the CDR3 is TGTGCCAGCAGCCTTCTAGCGGGAGGTTACAAAAACATTCAGTACTTC. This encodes CASSLLAGGYKNIQYF.

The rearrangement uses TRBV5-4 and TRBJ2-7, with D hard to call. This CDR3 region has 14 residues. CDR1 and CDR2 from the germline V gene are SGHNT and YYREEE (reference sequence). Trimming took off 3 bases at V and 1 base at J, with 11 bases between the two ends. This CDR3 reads CASSSTPGSYEQYF. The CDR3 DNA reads TGTGCCAGCAGCTCCACCCCCGGGTCCTACGAGCAGTACTTC. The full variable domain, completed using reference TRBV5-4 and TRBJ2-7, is ETGVTQSPTHLIKTRGQQVTLRCSSQSGHNTVSWYQQALGQGPQFIFQYYREEENGRGNFPPRFSGLQFPNYSSELNVNALELDDSALYLCASSSTPGSYEQYFGPGTRLTVT.

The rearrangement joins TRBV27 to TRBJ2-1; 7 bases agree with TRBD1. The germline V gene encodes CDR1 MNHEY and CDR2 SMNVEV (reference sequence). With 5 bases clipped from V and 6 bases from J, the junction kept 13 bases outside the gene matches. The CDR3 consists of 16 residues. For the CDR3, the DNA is TGTGCCAGCAGTGTAACGACAGGGACGGTTGGCAATGAGCAGTTCTTC. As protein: CASSVTTGTVGNEQFF.

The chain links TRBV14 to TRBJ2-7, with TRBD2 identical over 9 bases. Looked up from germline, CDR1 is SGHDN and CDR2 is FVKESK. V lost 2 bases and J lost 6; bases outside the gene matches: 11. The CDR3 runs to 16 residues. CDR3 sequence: CASSQIRAGGPLEQYF. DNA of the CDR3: TGTGCCAGCAGCCAAATCCGGGCGGGAGGGCCACTCGAGCAGTACTTC.

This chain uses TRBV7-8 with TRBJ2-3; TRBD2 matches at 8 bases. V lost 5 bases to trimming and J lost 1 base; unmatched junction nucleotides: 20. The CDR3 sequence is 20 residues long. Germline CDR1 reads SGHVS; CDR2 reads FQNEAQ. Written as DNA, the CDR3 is TGTGCCAGCAGCCCTGGGGCTGCGGGAGGATTAAGATGGGGCACAGATACGCAGTATTTT. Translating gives CASSPGAAGGLRWGTDTQYF.